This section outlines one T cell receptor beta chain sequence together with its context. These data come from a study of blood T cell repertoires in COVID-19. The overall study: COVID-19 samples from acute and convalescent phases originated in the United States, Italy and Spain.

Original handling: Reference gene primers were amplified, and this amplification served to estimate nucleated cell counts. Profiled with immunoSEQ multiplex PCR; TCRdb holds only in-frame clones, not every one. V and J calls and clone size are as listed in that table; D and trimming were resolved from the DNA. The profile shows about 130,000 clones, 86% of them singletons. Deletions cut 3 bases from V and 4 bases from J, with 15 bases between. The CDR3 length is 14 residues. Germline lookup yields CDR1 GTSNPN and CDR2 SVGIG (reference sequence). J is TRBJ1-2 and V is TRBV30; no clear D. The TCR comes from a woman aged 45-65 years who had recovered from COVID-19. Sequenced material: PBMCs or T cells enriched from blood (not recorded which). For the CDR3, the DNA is TGTGCCTGGAGGAATCAGCCGAGAGGCTATGGCTACACCTTC. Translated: CAWRNQPRGYGYTF.